This T cell receptor beta chain stems from a study of blood T cell repertoires in COVID-19 (dated by TCRdb to about 2020). As for the study more broadly: Samples covering the acute and convalescent phases of COVID-19 were provided by collaborators in the United States, Italy and Spain. Deeply sampled blood TCRbeta repertoires from subjects exposed to, actively infected with, or recovered from COVID-19 were included in the dataset. HLA class I and class II types, where available, came from metadata supplied by the sample provider rather than from assay-based typing. The material from the prospective study consisted of cDNA or gDNA derived from T cells, B-cell-depleted T cells, or PBMCs. Samples came from the ongoing ImmuneRACE study (first 160 participants) plus 1,254 subjects from 6 global collaborators. A freely available public database, intended as a resource for researchers studying the immune response to SARS-CoV-2, is where the repertoires were released. A de-identified subject ID, COVID-19 status, age in years and sex were almost always included in the sample metadata.

TCRbeta CDR3 regions were amplified from genomic DNA using the immunoSEQ Assay, a bias-controlled multiplex PCR. Processing in the source paper ran as follows. The number of nucleated cells in each sample was estimated from the amplification of reference gene primers within the assay. Sequence reads were collapsed and filtered to measure the absolute abundance of every unique TCRbeta CDR3 rearrangement. For each sample, productive Simpson clonality was calculated as the square root of Simpson's diversity index across productive rearrangements. TCRdb took this table from immuneACCESS and kept in-frame rearrangements with V and J called. Such tables lack part of the clones; where checked against another copy, unresolved V genes explain under half of the gap, and the rest is unexplained. That table furnishes V, J and clone size, whereas the DNA furnished D and trimming. For this sample there are about 83,000 clones; roughly 90% appear just once. The ten most abundant clones make up roughly 15% of the sample.

Overall study results and their limits: Clinical and demographic metadata were provided uncurated, with the amount varying by source and participant.

As to this clone: What this receptor recognizes is not known. Base qualities are not provided; no much larger clone lies one nucleotide away.

CDR1 and CDR2, per the germline V gene, are MRHNA and SNTAGT. The junction shows trimming of 4 bases on V and 4 bases on J, plus 16 bases between the germline ends. From the cysteine through the phenylalanine, the CDR3 covers 15 amino acids. Solely the CDR3 DNA is kept, with 45 bases framed from the first base. Collaborating institutions collected whole blood in K2EDTA tubes following their own protocols. For TCRbeta analysis, collaborators shipped samples in one of three forms: frozen whole blood, isolated PBMCs, or DNA extracted from either of those sample types. Sequencing was carried out using peripheral blood. Recombination connected TRBV6-4 to TRBJ1-2; no confident D gene assignment can be made. This receptor was taken from a woman of 80 years or more with active or convalescent COVID-19. CDR3 protein: CASSVEAESGYGYTF. The DNA is TGTGCCAGCAGTGTGGAGGCGGAATCTGGCTATGGCTACACCTTC.